The entry below gives a single T cell receptor (beta chain) sequence along with its context. A single count supports this clone. It lacks a known antigen. No clone much larger than this one lies a single base away; base qualities are absent. In total, 630 or so healthy bone marrow donors made up the cohort. At the time of sampling, all cohort members were nominally healthy, though unrecorded immune exposures were likely present. The donor tested CMV seronegative, placing the donor among the roughly 400 seronegative members of the cohort. A peripheral blood sample was collected from each donor, and TCR beta sequencing was performed on peripheral blood mononuclear cells. Genomic DNA extraction from the blood cell samples was performed with the Qiagen DNeasy Blood Extraction Kit. Sequences GTSNPN (CDR1) and SVGIG (CDR2) are obtained from the germline V gene (reference sequence). Trimming takes 5 bases from V and 6 bases from J, and the germline ends sit 13 bases apart. The CDR3 runs 12 amino acids, cysteine and phenylalanine included. Left in the record is the CDR3 DNA by itself, 36 bases read in frame from the first base.

The method was the immunoSEQ multiplex PCR assay. For the multiplex PCR, a mixture combining 60 forward primers for TCR Vbeta segments and 13 reverse primers for TCR Jbeta segments was used. The CDR3 region of rearranged TCR beta genes was amplified from genomic DNA with a multiplex PCR assay. On the Illumina HiSeq System, the amplified TCR beta libraries were sequenced as 87-base-pair reads. In the source study's methods: In a later analysis, some 80 million unique TCR beta chains were counted across the 500 to 850 repertoires, and roughly 11 million of these chains were shared by at least two donors. Raw reads were error-corrected and collapsed into unique sequences with a nearest-neighbor algorithm that merged closely related sequences to remove PCR and sequencing errors. V, D and J gene segments were assigned by aligning CDR3 sequences to IMGT reference sequences. For a sequence to be retained, a match of at least six nucleotides was required to both a V gene segment and a J gene segment. A rearrangement counted as productive if the CDR3 had no stop codons and remained in frame with V and J, and every other rearrangement counted as non-productive. Following IMGT convention, CDR3 was defined as the stretch from the second conserved V-encoded cysteine to the conserved J-encoded phenylalanine. Sequences without an unambiguous match to a single V gene segment were excluded from the earlier analysis of 500 to 700 of the donors. An earlier analysis of fewer than 750 of the donors classified V segments as functional when productive rearrangements were above 56.7% and as segregating when the standard deviation between donors was above 5%. To diagnose cytomegalovirus status from the catalog of TCR beta chain sequences, a statistical classification framework was built. In a later analysis, TCR nucleotide sequences were compared against IMGT/GENE-DB human TR gene sequences so that V and J genes could be assigned. The TCRdist pipeline was used in a later analysis to assign CDR3 sequences and most-parsimonious VDJ recombination scenarios. In a later analysis, every TCR beta chain was defined by the combination of its CDR3 amino acid sequence and its V-gene family, and reads without a unique V-gene family were dropped. As a way to deal with suspected cross-contamination and a sequencing artifact, a later analysis dropped approximately 570 nucleotide sequences that were highly shared and had low generation probability. For each public chain, a later analysis derived a clonal expansion index from normalized ranks of inferred template counts within each repertoire. In a later analysis, generation probabilities were computed with a VDJ recombination model fitted to out-of-frame rearrangements, and the resulting probabilities were checked against IGoR. In a later analysis, hypergeometric tests were used to score TCR-TCR, TCR-HLA and TCR-CMV co-occurrence, with a repertoire-size bias correction applied to TCR pairs. To estimate false discovery rates, a later analysis permuted the HLA or CMV assignments 20 times. In a later analysis, co-occurring TCRs were grouped with DBSCAN, and TCRdist sequence similarity was added when clustering was performed within HLA-allele-positive subsets. Repertoires with fewer than 30,000 or more than 120,000 public chains were left out of co-occurrence clustering, as were five repertoires with anomalous nucleotide sharing. This immuneACCESS table, as held by TCRdb, lists in-frame sequences with V and J called but not all clones. Of the missing ones, under half trace to an unresolved V gene in checked studies; the others have no known cause. V, J and clone size are those of that table, while D and trimming were read from the DNA. This sample has some 190,000 clones in its table, and about 87% of those were observed once. Roughly 1.3% of the sample goes to the ten largest clones.

The data originate from a study of cytomegalovirus exposure and HLA in healthy donors (dated by TCRdb to about 2017). About the investigation overall: An earlier analysis of under 600 of the donors reported 250 to 350 Gb of sequence data and roughly 110 million unique TCR beta sequences from 150 million to 200 million T cells. Class I and class II HLA loci were covered by the typing at four-digit resolution. A later analysis re-analyzed previously published TCR beta repertoires from 650 to 800 donors and added high-resolution HLA genotyping to study TCR occurrence patterns. The study was designed to test whether signatures of past pathogen exposure could be identified by cataloging public T cell receptors. Among some 400 genotyped donors of the cohort, an average of roughly 240,000 unique TCR beta nucleotide sequences were sequenced per donor, approximately 20% of them non-productive. Using immunosequencing, the study profiled T cell repertoires from roughly 650 subjects and related those repertoires to cytomegalovirus serostatus. Every repertoire in the discovery cohort had been generated on one and the same sequencing platform. The later analysis used no new phenotypic data to find candidate immune exposures, relying instead on TCR beta sequences and their occurrence across donors. In addition to the first cohort of 666 subjects, a separate validation cohort of approximately 120 different subjects was used. Donor age, sex, ethnicity and CMV serostatus were compiled together with the repertoire data. Four to six DR-DQ haplotypes were handled as single units for association and clustering, since linkage in the cohort was strong. An early release covering roughly 580 HLA-typed donors comprised about 310 gigabases of sequencing data and around 86 million unique TCR sequences. A later genetic analysis used genome-wide SNP genotypes for about 60% of the roughly 670 donors, treating that subset as a discovery cohort. An earlier analysis of 587 of the donors applied high-throughput TCR beta sequencing to assess whether each TCR beta V gene segment acted as functional or pseudogenic. The study combined high-throughput TCR immunosequencing, statistical association of individual TCRs with disease status, and machine learning to predict cytomegalovirus infection status. Typing coverage varied by locus: roughly 629-640 donors for A, B, C, DRB1 and DQB1; 522 for DQA1; around 570 for DPA1; 400 to 480 for DPB1. Among the approximately 400 genotyped donors, approximately 77% belonged to the genetic ancestry cluster associated with self-reported Caucasian donors.

Results and caveats for the whole study, not just this receptor: A further reported finding was that TCR beta sequences accurately predicted the HLA-A and HLA-B alleles for most subjects in the first cohort. Most CMV-associated TCR beta chains appeared to be HLA-restricted in a later analysis, and the HLA associations seemed to be driven largely by CMV exposure. Because HLA typing was unavailable for some donors at each locus, only the typed subset was used in association tests. For the cohort, immune exposure information was limited to CMV serostatus. The cohort was sequenced for TCR beta chains only, and without alpha or paired-chain data the features that could be detected were limited. In both the original and validation cohorts, the classifier was reported to diagnose cytomegalovirus status with high specificity and sensitivity. In a later analysis, 15,000 to 20,000 TCR beta sequences were associated with specific HLA alleles at a false discovery rate of 0.05. Most TCR sequences were seen in very few donors, while some public TCRs were found in many individuals. Assigning TCR associations to individual alleles was difficult when HLA alleles, especially DR and DQ, strongly co-occurred. Compared with the approximately 670-donor mean, donors in an Asian-associated ancestry cluster had fewer N-insertions in productive TCRs, according to a later genetic analysis. In a later analysis, the rate of TCR association differed among HLA loci, with DRB1 alleles having the most associated TCRs and HLA-C alleles having the fewest. It was suggested by the authors that the approach could potentially be generalized to other disease states and immunological phenotypes. Correlated functional status among segregating V segments might be attributable to linkage disequilibrium, but an unknown experimental factor could not be ruled out. In vitro tests confirmed that a few of the cytomegalovirus-associated TCR beta chains recognize cytomegalovirus antigens. V-gene and J-gene trimming of TCR beta chains was associated with a missense DCLRE1C variant in a later genetic analysis, and the association was replicated in an independent cohort. In an earlier analysis of about 550 of the donors, most TCR beta V segments were observed in productive rearrangements about 87% or about 30% of the time, broadly matching IMGT annotations. Because counts were too low, about 18 rarely observed V segments, including chromosome 9 orphons, were left out of the earlier analysis of approximately 500 of the donors. The study gave a list of about 170 TCR beta chains associated with cytomegalovirus. A later analysis reported that several top co-occurrence clusters appeared linked to parvovirus B19, influenza, CMV and Epstein-Barr virus. Presence/absence analyses assumed roughly uniform sequencing depth across donors, an assumption that may not hold. A cluster of highly shared sequence variants was judged likely to be a technical artifact of the sequencing pipeline. Some IMGT-functional V segments, including TRBV6-2 and TRBV6-3, could not be distinguished by the 87-base-pair reads and were therefore excluded. Compared with equally common non-associated chains, HLA-associated TCR beta chains in a later analysis were more clonally expanded and had lower generation probabilities.

The V and J segments used are TRBV30 and TRBJ1-2; D gene: possibly TRBD1, on 6 matching bases. This TCR was sampled from a young man in good health and CMV-seronegative. Sequenced material: PBMCs. In nucleotides, the sequence is TGTGCCTGGCTAACAGGGCGGAATGGCTACACCTTC. Translated, it gives CAWLTGRNGYTF.